This TCR beta chain was sequenced for a study of T cells expressing NK-cell markers. Study-level findings and limits: As a fraction of CD8+ T cells, dominant NKG2C+ clonotypes reached about 1.0-7.5% in more than five donors.

With respect to this clonotype: Antigen: not known.

The CDR3 sequence is 16 residues long. Germline V gene lookup returns CDR1 DFQATT and CDR2 SNEGSKA (reference sequence). TCRdb reanalyzed the 5' RACE reads, giving one entry per CDR3 protein sequence and no DNA. The sample includes a few hundred thousand distinct CDR3 sequences. The sequence was collected from a man aged 18 to 29 in good health. The sequencing input was blood T cells: a sorted CD56 or NKG2C T cell subset, CD4+ or CD8+ T cells, or bulk PBMC T cells (not recorded which). The chain uses TRBV20-1 and TRBJ2-7; TCRdb proposes TRBD1, but this gene call is untestable without DNA. The CDR3 protein is CSARADGQGSSYEQYF.